This TCR beta chain is from a study of metastatic and nonmetastatic thyroid tumors. Study information: Malignant thyroid and benign thyroid patients provided blood and tumor or nodule tissue whose repertoires were compared.

The germline V gene has CDR1 MNHEY and CDR2 SVGAGI. This CDR3 region has 16 residues. V was pared by 2 bases and J by 0 bases, with 8 bases between. Findings and caveats of the study: Benign nodules reportedly had significantly lower TCR beta diversity than malignant thyroid tumors in blood and tumor.

This clone ranks as medium-sized. No antigen is known for it. No patient received treatment before thyroid surgery. Original processing methods: The distant-metastasis classifier for papillary thyroid cancer was built from CDR3 differences across clinicopathological groups. TCRdb re-called the PCR reads via MiXCR. The V and J calls and clone size are TCRdb's, not the authors'. The repertoire holds approximately 16,000 clones, with 30% to 35% as singletons. The sequenced sample consisted of tumor tissue. This TCR came from a female donor with papillary thyroid cancer or a benign thyroid nodule (not recorded which). Some clones in this sample may be carry-over from other donors' samples. V and J are TRBV6-5 and TRBJ1-6; D is undetermined. CDR3 DNA: TGTGCCAGCAGTTACGGGTGGAGCTCCTATAATTCACCCCTCCACTTT. It translates to CASSYGWSSYNSPLHF.